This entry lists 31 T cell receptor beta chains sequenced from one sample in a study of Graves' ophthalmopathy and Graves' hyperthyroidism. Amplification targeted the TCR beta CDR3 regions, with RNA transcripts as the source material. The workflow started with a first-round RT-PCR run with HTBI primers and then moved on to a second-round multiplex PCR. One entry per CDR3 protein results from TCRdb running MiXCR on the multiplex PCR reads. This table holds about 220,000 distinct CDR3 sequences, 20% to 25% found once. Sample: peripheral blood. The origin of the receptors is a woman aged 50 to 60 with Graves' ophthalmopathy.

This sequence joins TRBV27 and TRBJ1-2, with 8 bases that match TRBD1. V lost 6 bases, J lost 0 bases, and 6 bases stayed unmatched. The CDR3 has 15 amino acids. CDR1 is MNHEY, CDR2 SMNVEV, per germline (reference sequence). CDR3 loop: CASSPRTGTNYGYTF. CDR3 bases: TGTGCCAGCAGCCCCCGGACAGGGACTAACTATGGCTACACCTTC.

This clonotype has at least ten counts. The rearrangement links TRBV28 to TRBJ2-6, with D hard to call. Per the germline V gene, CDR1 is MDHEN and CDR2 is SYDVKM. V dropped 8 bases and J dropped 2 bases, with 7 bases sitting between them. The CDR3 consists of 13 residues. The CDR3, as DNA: TGTGCCAGCGAGGCACCTGGGGCCAACGTCCTGACTTTC. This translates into CASEAPGANVLTF.

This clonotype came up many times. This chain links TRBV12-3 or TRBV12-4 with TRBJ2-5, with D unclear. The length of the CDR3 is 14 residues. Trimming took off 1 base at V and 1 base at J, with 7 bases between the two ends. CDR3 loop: CASSLGSLQETQYF. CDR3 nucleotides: TGTGCCAGCAGTTTAGGCAGCCTCCAAGAGACCCAGTACTTC.

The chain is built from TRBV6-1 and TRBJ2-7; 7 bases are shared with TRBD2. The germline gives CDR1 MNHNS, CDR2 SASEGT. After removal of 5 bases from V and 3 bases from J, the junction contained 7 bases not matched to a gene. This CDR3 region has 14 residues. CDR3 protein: CASSPGTTHYEQYF. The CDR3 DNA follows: TGTGCCAGCAGTCCCGGGACTACCCACTACGAGCAGTACTTC.

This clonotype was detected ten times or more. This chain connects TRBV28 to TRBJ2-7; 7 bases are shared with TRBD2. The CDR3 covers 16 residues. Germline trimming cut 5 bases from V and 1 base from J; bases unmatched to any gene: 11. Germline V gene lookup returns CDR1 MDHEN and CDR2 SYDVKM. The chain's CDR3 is CASSLGGGRGSYEQYF. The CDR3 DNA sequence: TGTGCCAGCAGTCTAGGCGGGGGACGCGGATCCTACGAGCAGTACTTC. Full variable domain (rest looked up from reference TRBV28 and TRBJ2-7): DVKVTQSSRYLVKRTGEKVFLECVQDMDHENMFWYRQDPGLGLRLIYFSYDVKMKEKGDIPEGYSVSREKKERFSLILESASTNQTSMYLCASSLGGGRGSYEQYFGPGTRLTVT.

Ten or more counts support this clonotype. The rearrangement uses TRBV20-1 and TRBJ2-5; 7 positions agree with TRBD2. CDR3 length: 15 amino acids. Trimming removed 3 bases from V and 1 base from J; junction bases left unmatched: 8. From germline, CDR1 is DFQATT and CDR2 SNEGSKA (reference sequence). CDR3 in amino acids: CSARDSGSFQETQYF. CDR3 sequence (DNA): TGCAGTGCTAGGGATAGCGGGTCCTTCCAAGAGACCCAGTACTTC.

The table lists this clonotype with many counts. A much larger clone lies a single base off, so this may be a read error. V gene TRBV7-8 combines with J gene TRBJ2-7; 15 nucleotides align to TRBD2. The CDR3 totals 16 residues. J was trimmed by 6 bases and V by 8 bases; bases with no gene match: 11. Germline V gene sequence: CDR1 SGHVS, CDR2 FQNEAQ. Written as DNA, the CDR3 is TGTGCCAGCGGCTCTCCAGGGACTAGCGGGAGGATCGAGCAGTACTTC. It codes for CASGSPGTSGRIEQYF.

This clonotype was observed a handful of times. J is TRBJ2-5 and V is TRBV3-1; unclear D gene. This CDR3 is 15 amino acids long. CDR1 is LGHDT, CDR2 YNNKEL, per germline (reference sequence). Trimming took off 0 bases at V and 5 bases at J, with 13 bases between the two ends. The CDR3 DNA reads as TGTGCCAGCAGCCAAGATCGTCGCGTGGTCGAGACCCAGTACTTC. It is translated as CASSQDRRVVETQYF.

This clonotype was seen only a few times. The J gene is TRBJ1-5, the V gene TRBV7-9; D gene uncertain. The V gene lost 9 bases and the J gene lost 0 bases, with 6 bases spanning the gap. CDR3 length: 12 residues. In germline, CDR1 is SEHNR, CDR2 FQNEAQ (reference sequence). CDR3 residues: CARQNSNQPQHF. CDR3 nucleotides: TGTGCCAGACAGAATAGCAATCAGCCCCAGCATTTT. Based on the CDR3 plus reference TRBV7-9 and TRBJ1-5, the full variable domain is DTGVSQNPRHKITKRGQNVTFRCDPISEHNRLYWYRQTLGQGPEFLTYFQNEAQLEKSRLLSDRFSAERPKGSFSTLEIQRTEQGDSAMYLCARQNSNQPQHFGDGTRLSIL.

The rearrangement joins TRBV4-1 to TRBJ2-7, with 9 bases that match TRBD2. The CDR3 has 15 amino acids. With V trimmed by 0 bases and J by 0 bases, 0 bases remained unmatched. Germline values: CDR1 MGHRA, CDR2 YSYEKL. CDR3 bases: TGCGCCAGCAGCCAAGATAGCGGGAGCTCCTACGAGCAGTACTTC. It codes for CASSQDSGSSYEQYF.

The CDR3 region is CASSEASSGANVLTF. The CDR3, as DNA: TGTGCCAGCAGTGAAGCGAGCTCTGGGGCCAACGTCCTGACTTTC. V and J are TRBV6-1 and TRBJ2-6; D is unclear. This CDR3 comprises 15 residues. Germline V lookup: CDR1 MNHNS, CDR2 SASEGT. Trimming left V 0 bases short and J 0 bases short, with 3 bases between.

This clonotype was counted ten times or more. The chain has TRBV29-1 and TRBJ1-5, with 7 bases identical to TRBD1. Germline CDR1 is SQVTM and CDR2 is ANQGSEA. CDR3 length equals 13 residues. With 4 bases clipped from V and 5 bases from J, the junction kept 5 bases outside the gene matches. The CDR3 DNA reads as TGCAGCGTTGGTAGGGGGCGCGATCAGCCCCAGCATTTT. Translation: CSVGRGRDQPQHF.

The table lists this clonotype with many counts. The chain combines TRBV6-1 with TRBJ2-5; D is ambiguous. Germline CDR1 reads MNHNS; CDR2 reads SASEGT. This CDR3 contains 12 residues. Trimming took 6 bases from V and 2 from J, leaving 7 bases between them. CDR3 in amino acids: CASRSLQETQYF. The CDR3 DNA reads TGTGCCAGCAGAAGTCTGCAAGAGACCCAGTACTTC.

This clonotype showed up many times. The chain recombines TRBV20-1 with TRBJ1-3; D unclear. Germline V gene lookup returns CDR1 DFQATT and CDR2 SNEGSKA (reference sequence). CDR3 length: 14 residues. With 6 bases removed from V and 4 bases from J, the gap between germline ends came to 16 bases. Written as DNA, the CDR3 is TGCAGTGCCCCGTTTGCGGGTAGGGGAAACACCATATATTTT. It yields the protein CSAPFAGRGNTIYF.

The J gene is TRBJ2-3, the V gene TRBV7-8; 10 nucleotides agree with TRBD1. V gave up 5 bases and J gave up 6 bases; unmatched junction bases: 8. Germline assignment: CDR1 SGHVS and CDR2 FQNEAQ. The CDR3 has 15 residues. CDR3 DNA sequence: TGTGCCAGCAGCCAAGACAGGGGGCGAGGGGATACGCAGTATTTT. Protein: CASSQDRGRGDTQYF.

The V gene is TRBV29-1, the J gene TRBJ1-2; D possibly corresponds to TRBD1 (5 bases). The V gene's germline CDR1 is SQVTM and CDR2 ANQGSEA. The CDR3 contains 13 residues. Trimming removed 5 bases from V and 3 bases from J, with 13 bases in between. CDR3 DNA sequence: TGCAGCGTTCCGGGACGGACCGACTATGGCTACACCTTC. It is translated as CSVPGRTDYGYTF.

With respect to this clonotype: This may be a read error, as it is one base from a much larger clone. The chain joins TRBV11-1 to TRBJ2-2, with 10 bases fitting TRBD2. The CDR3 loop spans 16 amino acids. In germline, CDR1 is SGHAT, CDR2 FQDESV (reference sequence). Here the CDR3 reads CTSSRLAGDRTGELFF. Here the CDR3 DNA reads TGTACCAGCAGCCGCCTAGCGGGAGACCGGACCGGGGAGCTGTTTTTT.

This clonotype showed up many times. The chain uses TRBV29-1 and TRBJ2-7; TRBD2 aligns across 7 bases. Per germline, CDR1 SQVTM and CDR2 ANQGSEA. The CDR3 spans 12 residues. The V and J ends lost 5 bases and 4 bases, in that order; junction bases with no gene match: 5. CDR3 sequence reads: CSVRGEGYEQYF. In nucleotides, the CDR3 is TGCAGCGTTCGGGGGGAGGGGTACGAGCAGTACTTC.

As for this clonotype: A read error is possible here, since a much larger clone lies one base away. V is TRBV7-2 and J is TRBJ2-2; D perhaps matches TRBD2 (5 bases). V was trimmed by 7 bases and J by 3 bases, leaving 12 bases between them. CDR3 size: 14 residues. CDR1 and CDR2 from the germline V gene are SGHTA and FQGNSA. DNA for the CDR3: TGTGCCAGCACCTCCTGGGAGTACACCGGGGAGCTGTTTTTT. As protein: CASTSWEYTGELFF.

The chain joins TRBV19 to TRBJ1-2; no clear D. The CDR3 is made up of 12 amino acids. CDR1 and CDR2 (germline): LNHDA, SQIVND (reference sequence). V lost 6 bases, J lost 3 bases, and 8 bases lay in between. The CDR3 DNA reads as TGTGCCAGTAGGTCAACCTACTATGGCTACACCTTC. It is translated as CASRSTYYGYTF.

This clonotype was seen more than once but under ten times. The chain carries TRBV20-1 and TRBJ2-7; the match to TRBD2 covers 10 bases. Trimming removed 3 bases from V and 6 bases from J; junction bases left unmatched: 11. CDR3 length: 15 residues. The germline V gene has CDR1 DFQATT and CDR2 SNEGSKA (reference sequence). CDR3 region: CSASGSGRILGEQYF. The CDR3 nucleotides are TGCAGTGCTAGCGGTAGCGGGAGGATCTTGGGCGAGCAGTACTTC.

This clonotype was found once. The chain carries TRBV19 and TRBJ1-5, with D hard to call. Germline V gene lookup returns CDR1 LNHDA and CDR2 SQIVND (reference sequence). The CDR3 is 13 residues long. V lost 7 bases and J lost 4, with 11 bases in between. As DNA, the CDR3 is TGTGCCAGTATTGGAGGGTGGAATCAGCCCCAGCATTTT. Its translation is CASIGGWNQPQHF.

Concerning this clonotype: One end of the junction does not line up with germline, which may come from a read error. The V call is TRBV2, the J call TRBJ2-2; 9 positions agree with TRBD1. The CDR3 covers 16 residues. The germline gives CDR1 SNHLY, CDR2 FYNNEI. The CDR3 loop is CATSDLGQGYTGELFF. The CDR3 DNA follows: TGTGCCACCAGTGATTTAGGACAGGGGTACACCGGGGAGCTGTTTTTT.

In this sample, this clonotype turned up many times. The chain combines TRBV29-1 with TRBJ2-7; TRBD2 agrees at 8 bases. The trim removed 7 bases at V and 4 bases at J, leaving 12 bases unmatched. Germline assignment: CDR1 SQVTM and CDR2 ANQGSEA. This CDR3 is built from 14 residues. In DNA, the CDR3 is TGCAGCGCCTCAACGAGCGGGAGTTTGTACGAGCAGTACTTC. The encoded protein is CSASTSGSLYEQYF.

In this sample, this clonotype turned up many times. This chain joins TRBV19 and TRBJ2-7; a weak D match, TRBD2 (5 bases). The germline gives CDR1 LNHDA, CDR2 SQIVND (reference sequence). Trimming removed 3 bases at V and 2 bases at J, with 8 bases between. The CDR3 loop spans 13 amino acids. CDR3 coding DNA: TGTGCCAGTAGTATTGGGAGAACCTACGAGCAGTACTTC. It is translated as CASSIGRTYEQYF.

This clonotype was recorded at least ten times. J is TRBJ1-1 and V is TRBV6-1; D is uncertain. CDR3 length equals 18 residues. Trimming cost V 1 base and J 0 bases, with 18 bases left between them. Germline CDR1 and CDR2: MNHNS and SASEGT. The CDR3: CASSEGRTGGLMNTEAFF. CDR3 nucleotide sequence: TGTGCCAGCAGTGAAGGAAGGACGGGCGGTTTAATGAACACTGAAGCTTTCTTT.

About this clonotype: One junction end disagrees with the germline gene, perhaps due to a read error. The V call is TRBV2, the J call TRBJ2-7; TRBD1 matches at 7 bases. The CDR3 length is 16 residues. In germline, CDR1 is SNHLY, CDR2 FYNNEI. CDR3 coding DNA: TGTGCCAGCAGTGAAGGTCTGGCACAGGGGATCTACGAGCAGTGCTTC. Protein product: CASSEGLAQGIYEQCF. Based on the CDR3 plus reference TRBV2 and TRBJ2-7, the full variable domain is EPEVTQTPSHQVTQMGQEVILRCVPISNHLYFYWYRQILGQKVEFLVSFYNNEISEKSEIFDDQFSVERPDGSNFTLKIRSTKLEDSAMYFCASSEGLAQGIYEQCFGPGTRLTVT.

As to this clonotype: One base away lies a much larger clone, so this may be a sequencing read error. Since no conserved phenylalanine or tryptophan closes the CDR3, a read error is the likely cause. Written as DNA, the CDR3 is TGTGCCAGTATGGTGGGAGGGGCGCGCACTGAAGCTTTCCTT. Translation: CASMVGGARTEAFL. The rearrangement links TRBV19 to TRBJ1-1; TRBD1 might be the D (5 bases). The ends were cut back, 7 bases at V and 4 bases at J, with 16 bases in the middle. The V gene's germline CDR1 is LNHDA and CDR2 SQIVND (reference sequence). The CDR3 sequence is 14 residues long.

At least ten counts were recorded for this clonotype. The DNA for the CDR3 is TGTGCCAGCAGCCTACAACGCTCTTCAGAGACCCAGTACTTC. Amino acids: CASSLQRSSETQYF. This chain connects TRBV3-1 to TRBJ2-5; D remains unclear. The CDR3 is 14 residues long. V was clipped by 4 bases and J by 4 bases, with 13 bases between them. The germline gives CDR1 LGHDT, CDR2 YNNKEL (reference sequence).

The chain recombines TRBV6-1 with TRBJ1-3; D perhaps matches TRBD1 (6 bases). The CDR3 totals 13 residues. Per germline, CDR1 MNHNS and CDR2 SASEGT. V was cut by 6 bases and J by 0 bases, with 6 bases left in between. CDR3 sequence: CASRGASGNTIYF. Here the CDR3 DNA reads TGTGCCAGCAGGGGGGCCTCTGGAAACACCATATATTTT.

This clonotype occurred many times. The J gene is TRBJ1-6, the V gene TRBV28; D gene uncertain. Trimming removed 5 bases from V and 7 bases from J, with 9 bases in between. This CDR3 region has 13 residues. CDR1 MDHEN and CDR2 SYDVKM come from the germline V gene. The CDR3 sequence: CASSLDRNSPLHF. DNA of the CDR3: TGTGCCAGCAGTCTGGATAGAAATTCACCCCTCCACTTT.